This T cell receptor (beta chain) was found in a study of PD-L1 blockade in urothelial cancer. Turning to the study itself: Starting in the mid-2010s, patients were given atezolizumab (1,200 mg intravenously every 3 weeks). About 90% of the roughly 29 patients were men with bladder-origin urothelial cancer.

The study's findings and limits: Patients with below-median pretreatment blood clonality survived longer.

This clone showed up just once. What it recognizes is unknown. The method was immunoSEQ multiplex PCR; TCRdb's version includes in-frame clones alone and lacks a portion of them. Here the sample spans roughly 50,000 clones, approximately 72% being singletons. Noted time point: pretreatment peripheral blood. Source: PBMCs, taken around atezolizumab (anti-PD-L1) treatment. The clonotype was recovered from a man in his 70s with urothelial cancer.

The CDR3 loop is CASSQDGGSGELETQYF. The DNA of the CDR3 is TGCGCCAGCAGCCAAGACGGTGGTAGCGGGGAGCTTGAGACCCAGTACTTC. V gene TRBV4-3 combines with J gene TRBJ2-5, with 8 nucleotides matching TRBD2. Germline loops: CDR1 LGHNA, CDR2 YSLEER. The CDR3 runs to 17 residues. The J segment lost 5 bases and the V segment lost 0 bases, leaving 11 bases of the junction unmatched.